Included here is one T cell receptor (beta chain) sequence, with context. Its target is unknown. Clones were read by immunoSEQ multiplex PCR, and TCRdb kept only the in-frame ones, dropping some. This sample has 90,000 to 130,000 clones, with roughly 84% found just once. The ends were cut back, 4 bases at V and 5 bases at J, with 15 bases in the middle. CDR1 is MGHRA and CDR2 is YSYEKL in the germline V gene. This CDR3 is built from 14 residues. These data are taken from a study of cytomegalovirus exposure and HLA in healthy donors. The study's findings and limits: The classifier reportedly diagnosed cytomegalovirus status with high sensitivity and specificity.

The receptor's source is a woman between 18 and 29 years old in good health and CMV-seronegative. The chain is built from TRBV4-1 and TRBJ2-7, with D possibly matching TRBD1 (5 bases). Material for sequencing was PBMCs. CDR3 DNA sequence: TGCGCCAGCAGCCCCACGGACCTAGGGGACGAGCAGTACTTC. This translates into CASSPTDLGDEQYF.